A single sample is the source of the 32 T cell receptor beta chains below, sequenced in a study of shared clonotypes between healthy human individuals. Generated by immunoSEQ multiplex PCR, the TCRdb table keeps only in-frame clones and is missing some. This repertoire shows roughly 2,000,000 clones, approximately 95% found once; its top ten account for around 1%. Cells designated naive CD8 were CD45RO-negative and were positively selected for CCR7, with terminally differentiated effector memory CD45RA+ cells excluded. Specimen: naive CD8+ T cells sorted from blood. The origin of the receptors is a man aged 18 to 29 in good health.

The rearrangement links TRBV5-1 to TRBJ2-3, with 8 bases identical to TRBD2. This CDR3 has 16 amino acids. CDR1 and CDR2 (germline): SGHRS, YFSETQ. The junction had 12 bases not matched to a gene; V was cut back by 4 bases and J by 5 bases. The CDR3 sequence: CASSPGGVAGRDTQYF. The CDR3 coding sequence is TGCGCCAGCAGCCCTGGAGGGGTAGCGGGACGAGATACGCAGTATTTT.

The chain couples TRBV5-6 to TRBJ2-5; D may correspond to TRBD1 or TRBD2 (5 bases each). The CDR3 spans 15 residues. V lost 5 bases, J lost 3 bases, and 17 bases lay in between. Germline CDR1 reads SGHDT; CDR2 reads YYEEEE. The CDR3 DNA follows: TGTGCCAGCAGGCACACAGAGGGGCTTAAAGAGACCCAGTACTTC. Its translation is CASRHTEGLKETQYF.

The chain employs TRBV19 and TRBJ2-7; 7 bases line up with TRBD1. Germline CDR1 LNHDA, CDR2 SQIVND (reference sequence). V dropped 8 bases and J dropped 0; count of bases not matched to a gene: 7. The CDR3 has 14 amino acids. The CDR3 loop reads CASGWDSSSYEQYF. The CDR3 DNA sequence: TGTGCCAGTGGATGGGACAGCAGCTCCTACGAGCAGTACTTC.

The chain is built from TRBV15 and TRBJ1-1; the D is unclear. The CDR3 is made up of 13 amino acids. V lost 9 bases, J lost 2 bases, and 13 bases lay in between. CDR1 is LNHNV, CDR2 YYDKDF, per germline (reference sequence). CDR3: CATLREPNTEAFF. Written as DNA, the CDR3 is TGTGCCACTCTTCGGGAGCCTAACACTGAAGCTTTCTTT.

The rearrangement joins TRBV6-5 to TRBJ2-4; a possible D gene is TRBD1 (5 bases). From germline, CDR1 is MNHEY and CDR2 SVGAGI. The CDR3 spans 11 residues. Written as DNA, the CDR3 is TGTGCGGCAGGGCAAAAAAACATTCAGTACTTC. Translating gives CAAGQKNIQYF.

The rearrangement joins TRBV10-3 to TRBJ2-7; 7 bases are a match to TRBD1. Trimming took 4 bases from V and 2 from J; bases not matched to a gene: 5. Germline CDR1 and CDR2: ENHRY and SYGVKD. The CDR3 consists of 14 residues. CDR3 residues: CAISAGTVTYEQYF. Written as DNA, the CDR3 is TGTGCCATCAGTGCCGGGACAGTAACCTACGAGCAGTACTTC.

The CDR3 sequence is CAISDPGLFYEQYF. CDR3 bases: TGTGCCATCAGTGACCCCGGACTGTTCTACGAGCAGTACTTC. The chain recombines TRBV10-3 with TRBJ2-7; tentatively, D is TRBD2 (5 bases). Trimming removed 3 bases from V and 3 bases from J, with 12 bases in between. There are 14 residues in the CDR3. Looked up from germline, CDR1 is ENHRY and CDR2 is SYGVKD.

With respect to this clone: The same CDR3 arises from other DNA sequences in this sample as well. V gene TRBV13 combines with J gene TRBJ1-2; TRBD1 matches at 7 bases. CDR3 length equals 14 residues. Germline V gene sequence: CDR1 PRHDT, CDR2 FYEKMQ (reference sequence). After removal of 4 bases from V and 5 bases from J, the junction contained 7 bases not matched to a gene. CDR3 coding DNA: TGTGCCAGCAGCTCCAGACAGGGAGGTTATGGCTACACCTTC. As protein: CASSSRQGGYGYTF.

The V call is TRBV13, the J call TRBJ2-5; D not certain. Germline-derived CDR1 and CDR2 are PRHDT and FYEKMQ (reference sequence). The CDR3 covers 15 residues. Trimming took off 1 base at V and 0 bases at J, with 9 bases between the two ends. CDR3 nucleotide sequence: TGTGCCAGCAGCTTAGCCGGTAGCAACCAAGAGACCCAGTACTTC. It is translated as CASSLAGSNQETQYF.

This sequence joins TRBV9 and TRBJ2-1; D unresolved. Trimming shortened V by 6 bases and J by 3 bases, and 28 bases separated the two germline ends. The germline V gene encodes CDR1 SGDLS and CDR2 YYNGEE. The CDR3 totals 19 residues. In nucleotides, the CDR3 is TGTGCCAGCATCCTCAGAGGACCGAACCGAGAGAAAAACTACAATGAGCAGTTCTTC. Translation: CASILRGPNREKNYNEQFF.

The V call is TRBV13, the J call TRBJ2-7, with 13 positions matching TRBD2. CDR1 is PRHDT and CDR2 is FYEKMQ in the germline V gene (reference sequence). The CDR3 covers 15 residues. With 5 bases clipped from V and 4 bases from J, the junction kept 5 bases outside the gene matches. The CDR3: CASSPTSGRGYEQYF. The CDR3 bases are TGTGCCAGCAGCCCCACTAGCGGGAGGGGGTACGAGCAGTACTTC.

The CDR3 DNA follows: TGTGCCAGCAGCTACCCACAGGGGGTACCTTCATACGAGCAGTACTTC. Protein product: CASSYPQGVPSYEQYF. The V gene is TRBV5-6, the J gene TRBJ2-7; 8 bases map to TRBD1. CDR3 length: 16 amino acids. The V and J ends lost 3 bases and 4 bases, in that order; junction bases with no gene match: 12. The germline V gene has CDR1 SGHDT and CDR2 YYEEEE. The variable domain in full, completed from reference TRBV5-6 and TRBJ2-7, reads DAGVTQSPTHLIKTRGQQVTLRCSPKSGHDTVSWYQQALGQGPQFIFQYYEEEERQRGNFPDRFSGHQFPNYSSELNVNALLLGDSALYLCASSYPQGVPSYEQYFGPGTRLTVT.

V gene TRBV6-5 combines with J gene TRBJ2-3, with TRBD1 matching over 7 bases. CDR3 size: 15 residues. Germline V lookup: CDR1 MNHEY, CDR2 SVGAGI. V trimming: 6 bases; J trimming: 2 bases; junction bases outside the gene matches: 8. The CDR3 bases are TGTGCCAGCAGCCTGACAGGGAACCCCACAGATACGCAGTATTTT. This encodes CASSLTGNPTDTQYF.

The chain recombines TRBV20-1 with TRBJ2-7; D is unclear. The CDR3 covers 11 residues. Germline lookup yields CDR1 DFQATT and CDR2 SNEGSKA (reference sequence). The germline V and J ends were trimmed by 4 bases and 3 bases, with 7 bases remaining between them. CDR3 in amino acids: CSATEYYEQYF. The CDR3 region has the DNA TGCAGTGCTACAGAATACTACGAGCAGTACTTC.

The table lists this clone with a count of one. V gene TRBV4-1 combines with J gene TRBJ2-7, with a weak D call TRBD1 (6 bases). CDR3 length: 16 amino acids. The ends were cut back, 0 bases at V and 3 bases at J, with 15 bases in the middle. Germline V gene lookup returns CDR1 MGHRA and CDR2 YSYEKL. The DNA for the CDR3 is TGCGCCAGCAGCCAAGATCCCGGGACATCCTACTACGAGCAGTACTTC. It encodes CASSQDPGTSYYEQYF.

The chain joins TRBV2 to TRBJ2-1; a weak D match, TRBD1 (6 bases). The germline gives CDR1 SNHLY, CDR2 FYNNEI. The V end was cut by 6 bases, the J end by 3 bases, with 15 bases between. The length of the CDR3 is 15 residues. The CDR3 coding sequence is TGTGCCAGCAGCGCCCTCTTACAGGGCTACAATGAGCAGTTCTTC. Its protein product is CASSALLQGYNEQFF.

V gene TRBV7-3 combines with J gene TRBJ2-1, with 7 bases aligning to TRBD1. Trimming cost V 5 bases and J 2 bases; bases outside gene matches: 6. Looked up from germline, CDR1 is SGHTA and CDR2 is FQGTGA. The CDR3 has 15 residues. As DNA, the CDR3 is TGTGCCAGCAGCATCGAGGGGGCTACCTACAATGAGCAGTTCTTC. Protein: CASSIEGATYNEQFF.

The rearrangement uses TRBV30 and TRBJ2-7; 9 nucleotides match TRBD1. Germline assignment: CDR1 GTSNPN and CDR2 SVGIG (reference sequence). V dropped 3 bases and J dropped 4; count of bases not matched to a gene: 4. The CDR3 is made up of 13 amino acids. The CDR3 protein is CAWSWDREYEQYF. CDR3 nucleotides: TGTGCCTGGAGCTGGGACAGGGAGTACGAGCAGTACTTC.

The chain has TRBV11-3 and TRBJ2-2, with TRBD1 matching 8 bases. Per the germline V gene, CDR1 is SGHNT and CDR2 is YENEEA. After removal of 5 bases from V and 4 bases from J, the junction contained 6 bases not matched to a gene. The CDR3 loop spans 15 amino acids. The CDR3 sequence: CASSPWTGTTGELFF. In DNA, the CDR3 is TGTGCCAGCAGCCCCTGGACAGGGACCACCGGGGAGCTGTTTTTT.

V and J are TRBV19 and TRBJ1-5, with a weak D call TRBD1 (5 bases). Trimming removed 6 bases at V and 0 bases at J, with 9 bases between. The CDR3 has 14 residues. From germline, CDR1 is LNHDA and CDR2 SQIVND (reference sequence). This chain's CDR3 is CASSGRASNQPQHF. CDR3 coding DNA: TGTGCCAGTAGCGGCAGGGCTAGCAATCAGCCCCAGCATTTT.

J is TRBJ2-7 and V is TRBV4-1; 10 bases align to TRBD1. The V gene end was trimmed by 3 bases and the J gene end by 4 bases; junction bases not matched to a gene: 6. The CDR3 contains 15 residues. The germline gives CDR1 MGHRA, CDR2 YSYEKL. The CDR3 DNA is TGCGCCAGCAGCCAGGAGACAGGGGGCTGGTACGAGCAGTACTTC. Protein product: CASSQETGGWYEQYF.

Worth noting for this clone: Other DNA sequences in the same sample also yield this CDR3. The chain couples TRBV11-2 to TRBJ2-7, with no clear D. Germline lookup yields CDR1 SGHAT and CDR2 FQNNGV. This CDR3 comprises 13 residues. The germline V and J ends were trimmed by 0 bases and 2 bases, with 5 bases remaining between them. CDR3 bases: TGTGCCAGCAGCTTAGAGGGCACCTACGAGCAGTACTTC. As protein: CASSLEGTYEQYF. Using reference TRBV11-2 and TRBJ2-7 for the parts outside the CDR3, the full variable domain is EAGVAQSPRYKIIEKRQSVAFWCNPISGHATLYWYQQILGQGPKLLIQFQNNGVVDDSQLPKDRFSAERLKGVDSTLKIQPAKLEDSAVYLCASSLEGTYEQYFGPGTRLTVT.

CDR3 DNA sequence: TGTGCCAGCAGCTTAGTGGGGGCCTCAATCTATGGCTACACCTTC. It codes for CASSLVGASIYGYTF. The chain recombines TRBV7-9 with TRBJ1-2; perhaps TRBD1 as D (6 bases). This CDR3 is built from 15 residues. V dropped 1 base and J dropped 4 bases, with 13 bases sitting between them. CDR1 is SEHNR and CDR2 is FQNEAQ in the germline V gene (reference sequence). Using reference TRBV7-9 and TRBJ1-2 for the parts outside the CDR3, the full variable domain is DTGVSQNPRHKITKRGQNVTFRCDPISEHNRLYWYRQTLGQGPEFLTYFQNEAQLEKSRLLSDRFSAERPKGSFSTLEIQRTEQGDSAMYLCASSLVGASIYGYTFGSGTRLTVV.

V usage is TRBV6-1 and J usage is TRBJ1-2; D call uncertain. Germline CDR1 reads MNHNS; CDR2 reads SASEGT. CDR3 length: 15 residues. The V end lost 7 bases, the J end lost 3 bases, and 18 bases lay between the germline ends. The CDR3 DNA sequence: TGTGCCAGCATTTTACGGACCGGGATAGACTATGGCTACACCTTC. The encoded protein is CASILRTGIDYGYTF.

The rearrangement uses TRBV7-9 and TRBJ2-5; TRBD2 agrees at 13 bases. The CDR3 length is 15 residues. V shed 6 bases, J shed 3 bases, and the junction held 4 bases outside the gene matches. Germline-derived CDR1 and CDR2 are SEHNR and FQNEAQ (reference sequence). The CDR3 DNA reads TGTGCCAGCAGTACGGGGACTAGCGGGAAAGAGACCCAGTACTTC. This encodes CASSTGTSGKETQYF.

The chain has TRBV7-9 and TRBJ2-3, with D possibly TRBD1 on 6 matching bases. The germline V gene has CDR1 SEHNR and CDR2 FQNEAQ (reference sequence). This CDR3 is 17 amino acids long. With 5 bases removed from V and 5 bases from J, the gap between germline ends came to 23 bases. The CDR3 loop is CASSPALGGTRGDTQYF. CDR3 DNA: TGTGCCAGCAGCCCCGCGTTAGGGGGAACTCGGGGAGATACGCAGTATTTT.

The chain couples TRBV19 to TRBJ2-7; the D gene is possibly TRBD2 (5 bases). CDR3 size: 15 residues. V lost 3 bases, J lost 4 bases, and 16 bases lay in between. CDR1 LNHDA and CDR2 SQIVND come from the germline V gene (reference sequence). The CDR3 bases are TGTGCCAGTAGTATGTCGGACGGTGAGGGTTACGAGCAGTACTTC. It is translated as CASSMSDGEGYEQYF.

This clone is a singleton in its sample. The gene calls are TRBV2 and TRBJ2-7; D is undetermined. The CDR3 contains 12 residues. CDR1 and CDR2 from the germline V gene are SNHLY and FYNNEI. V was clipped by 8 bases and J by 3 bases, with 11 bases between them. In DNA, the CDR3 is TGTGCCAGCGGACGGGTGGGCTACGAGCAGTACTTC. Translation gives CASGRVGYEQYF. Full variable domain (missing parts from reference TRBV2 and TRBJ2-7): EPEVTQTPSHQVTQMGQEVILRCVPISNHLYFYWYRQILGQKVEFLVSFYNNEISEKSEIFDDQFSVERPDGSNFTLKIRSTKLEDSAMYFCASGRVGYEQYFGPGTRLTVT.

The CDR3 DNA sequence: TGCGCCAGCAGCTCTGGACAGGGGGCGATGTACGAGCAGTACTTC. It yields the protein CASSSGQGAMYEQYF. This chain joins TRBV5-1 and TRBJ2-7; 11 nucleotides align to TRBD1. V shed 3 bases and J 4 bases; nucleotides not matched to a gene: 6. The germline gives CDR1 SGHRS, CDR2 YFSETQ. This CDR3 is 15 amino acids long.

The chain carries TRBV28 and TRBJ2-7, with 9 bases that match TRBD1. V dropped 7 bases and J dropped 2; count of bases not matched to a gene: 6. The CDR3 loop spans 14 amino acids. The germline V gene encodes CDR1 MDHEN and CDR2 SYDVKM. The CDR3 DNA sequence: TGTGCCAGCACCGAGTGGACAGGGGCCTACGAGCAGTACTTC. This gives the protein CASTEWTGAYEQYF.

Comment on this clone: Other DNA sequences in this specimen translate into the identical CDR3. J is TRBJ1-2 and V is TRBV27; weak D call: TRBD1 (6 bases). V was cut by 3 bases and J by 3 bases, with 11 bases left in between. CDR1 is MNHEY and CDR2 is SMNVEV in the germline V gene (reference sequence). The CDR3 is 14 amino acids. This CDR3 is CASSLGAGHYGYTF. The CDR3 region has the DNA TGTGCCAGCAGTTTGGGGGCAGGGCACTATGGCTACACCTTC.

This chain uses TRBV30 with TRBJ1-5; D gene uncertain. V gave up 1 base and J gave up 4 bases, with 8 bases separating them. CDR1 and CDR2 from the germline V gene are GTSNPN and SVGIG (reference sequence). The CDR3 spans 13 residues. CDR3 in amino acids: CAWSGRENQPQHF. In DNA, the CDR3 is TGTGCCTGGAGTGGACGGGAGAATCAGCCCCAGCATTTT. Drawing the rest from reference TRBV30 and TRBJ1-5, the complete variable domain is SQTIHQWPATLVQPVGSPLSLECTVEGTSNPNLYWYRQAAGRGLQLLFYSVGIGQISSEVPQNLSASRPQDRQFILSSKKLLLSDSGFYLCAWSGRENQPQHFGDGTRLSIL.